A selection of T cell receptor beta chains follows, all from one sample in a study of T cells after yellow fever vaccination. MiXCR, run by TCRdb on the 5' RACE reads, gives a single entry per CDR3 protein. In the table there are more than 300,000 distinct CDR3 sequences, about 6.9% of which are singletons. The material sequenced was PBMCs, taken about 49 days after the first yellow fever vaccination. The receptor source for this set is a man between 18 and 29 years old who received the YFV17D yellow fever vaccine. CDR3s include the opening cysteine and the closing phenylalanine or tryptophan. Each record gives: clone size, V gene, J gene, D gene, CDR3 DNA, CDR3 protein. The D gene is left open where the match is weak. The size of a clone is reported for some rows only, either as once, few or many, or as a class for expanded clones.

-	TRBV18	TRBJ2-1	TRBD2	TGTGCCAGCTCGGGGGAGGGGGAGCAGTTCTTC	CASSGEGEQFF
-	TRBV3-1	TRBJ2-3	TRBD1	TGTGCCAGCAGCCAAGAGGACAGGGACACAGATACGCAGTATTTT	CASSQEDRDTDTQYF
few	TRBV20-1	TRBJ1-2	-	TGCAGTGCTAGAAATTACCTCCGGGGGATATATGGCTACACCTTC	CSARNYLRGIYGYTF
few	TRBV7-2	TRBJ2-1	TRBD2	TGTGCCAGCAGCTTATTAGATTCGGGGGGGGGCAATGAGCAGTTCTTC	CASSLLDSGGGNEQFF
few	TRBV7-9	TRBJ2-2	-	TGTGCCAGCAGCTCCACTTCAAGACGGCTGAACACCGGGGAGCTGTTTTTT	CASSSTSRRLNTGELFF
-	TRBV6-6	TRBJ2-2	-	TGTGCCAGCAACATAGCCGGGGAGCTGTTTTTT	CASNIAGELFF
-	TRBV3-1	TRBJ2-1	TRBD1	TGTGCCAGCAGCCAAGGACCGGGACAGGGCCTCAATGAGCAGTCCTTC	CASSQGPGQGLNEQSF
many	TRBV25-1	TRBJ2-4	TRBD2	TGTGCCAGCAGTGGCGGGGGGGCGAACATTCAGTACTTC	CASSGGGANIQYF
many	TRBV4-3	TRBJ1-2	TRBD1	TGCGCCAGCAGCCCGACAGGGGGCTATGGCTACACCTTC	CASSPTGGYGYTF
few	TRBV10-3	TRBJ2-1	TRBD2	TGTGCCATCAGTGTTCTAGCGGGGGGTGACAATGAGCAGTTCTTC	CAISVLAGGDNEQFF
few	TRBV4-3	TRBJ2-5	TRBD2	TGCGCCAGCAGCCGGACTAGCGGGGGGGCCCGAGAGACCCAGTACTTC	CASSRTSGGARETQYF
few	TRBV12-3/TRBV12-4	TRBJ1-1	-	TGTGCCAGCAGTCTCGTTATGAACACTGAAGCTTTCTTT	CASSLVMNTEAFF
many	TRBV7-8	TRBJ2-5	-	TGTGCCAGCAGCTCTCGAGGGAAATCGGACCAGTACTTC	CASSSRGKSDQYF
-	TRBV6-1	TRBJ1-1	-	TGTGCCAGCAGTCAACTTGGGCGGGGAGAGAACACTGAAGCTTTCTTT	CASSQLGRGENTEAFF
-	TRBV28	TRBJ1-2	-	TGTGCCAGCAGTTTGAAAGGGTTAAACTACACCTTC	CASSLKGLNYTF
-	TRBV5-1	TRBJ2-5	-	TGCGCCAGCAGCGCTAATCCCCAAACGCCAGAGACCCAGTACTTC	CASSANPQTPETQYF
many	TRBV20-1	TRBJ2-3	TRBD2	TGCAGTGCGAAGCCGGGAGGGGGCACAGATACGCAGTATTTT	CSAKPGGGTDTQYF
few	TRBV5-1	TRBJ2-1	-	TGCGCCAGCAGCTTCAACCGGGACCTCAATGAGCAGTTCTTC	CASSFNRDLNEQFF
few	TRBV5-1	TRBJ2-5	-	TGCGCCAGCAGCTTAGGAGGGCAGGTAGAGACCCAGTACTTC	CASSLGGQVETQYF
-	TRBV7-2	TRBJ2-4	-	TGTGCCAGCAGCCCTGGGAGGGGGCAGTCGGCCAAAAACATTCAGTACTTC	CASSPGRGQSAKNIQYF
-	TRBV12-3/TRBV12-4	TRBJ2-1	-	TGTGCCAGCAGTTTAAGGGGGGCTTGGAATGAGCAGTTCTTC	CASSLRGAWNEQFF
few	TRBV29-1	TRBJ2-5	-	TGCAGCGTTGGGGGGTACTTCGAGACCCAGTACTTC	CSVGGYFETQYF
many	TRBV6-5	TRBJ2-5	-	TGTGCCAGCAGTACCCTTGGGACCCAGTACTTC	CASSTLGTQYF
-	TRBV6-2/TRBV6-3	TRBJ2-7	-	TGTGCCAGCAGTGTAAATAGCCCCTACGAGCAGTACTTC	CASSVNSPYEQYF
few	TRBV5-1	TRBJ2-5	TRBD2	TGCGCCAGCAGCGACATAGCGGGGGGAGAGACCCAGTACTTC	CASSDIAGGETQYF
-	TRBV12-3/TRBV12-4	TRBJ1-1	TRBD1	TGTGCCAGCAGTTTTATAGCACAGGGGGCCGCTGAAGCTTTCTTT	CASSFIAQGAAEAFF
few	TRBV7-2	TRBJ1-2	-	TGTGCCAGCAGCCCAGGGTCGGGCAGGTCTAACTATGGCTACACCTTC	CASSPGSGRSNYGYTF
-	TRBV5-1	TRBJ1-3	TRBD1	TGCGCCAGCAGTTTACTACCTCCGGGACAGGGGTATGGAAACACCATATATTTT	CASSLLPPGQGYGNTIYF
few	TRBV2	TRBJ1-3	-	TGTGCCAGCAGTCCGGAACAGTTCGGAAACACCATATATTTT	CASSPEQFGNTIYF
few	TRBV9	TRBJ2-1	TRBD2	TGTGCCAGCAGCGTAGAACTAGCGGGGGGCTACAATGAGCAGTTCTTC	CASSVELAGGYNEQFF
many	TRBV7-3	TRBJ2-1	-	TGTGCCAGCAGCCTCCCCCCGGGGGAAGCCCACAATGAGCAGTTCTTC	CASSLPPGEAHNEQFF
many	TRBV7-2	TRBJ1-6	TRBD1	TGTGCCAGCACCCTAGCCCCGGGACAGGGTGCACCCCTCCACTTT	CASTLAPGQGAPLHF
-	TRBV7-7	TRBJ1-3	-	TGTGCTAGCAGCTTAAACCCAGGGGACACCATATATTTT	CASSLNPGDTIYF
-	TRBV20-1	TRBJ2-1	-	TGCAGTGCCATGGACAGTTACAATGAGCAGTTCTTC	CSAMDSYNEQFF
few	TRBV7-2	TRBJ1-6	-	TGTGCCAGCAGCCTCCTCTTGGGGCTTAATTCACCCCTCCACTTT	CASSLLLGLNSPLHF
many	TRBV5-1	TRBJ2-5	-	TGCGCCAGCAGCGACCCGGTTGGCGAAGAGACCCAGTACTTC	CASSDPVGEETQYF
-	TRBV20-1	TRBJ2-5	-	TGCAGTGCTAGCCGGACAGGAGGGGAGACCCAGTACTTC	CSASRTGGETQYF
few	TRBV4-3	TRBJ2-1	TRBD1	TGCGCCAGCAGCCAAGCCCTGGGGACAGGGTCCTACAATGAGCAGTTCTTC	CASSQALGTGSYNEQFF
few	TRBV7-2	TRBJ2-3	TRBD2	TGTGCCAGCAGCTGGCCCTCCGCTAGGACTAGCGGGGGGAGCCGTCAGGATACGCAGTATTTT	CASSWPSARTSGGSRQDTQYF
few	TRBV5-1	TRBJ2-2	-	TGCGCCAGCAGCTTGCGGGAAGCTGTGGGGGAGCTGTTTTTT	CASSLREAVGELFF
-	TRBV7-3	TRBJ1-6	TRBD1	TGTGCCAGCAGCTTAACGGGACAGGGGACTTCACCCCTCCACTTT	CASSLTGQGTSPLHF
few	TRBV4-2	TRBJ1-5	-	TGTGCCAGCAGCCCTACCGGGCCTAGCAATCAGCCCCAGCATTTT	CASSPTGPSNQPQHF
-	TRBV10-3	TRBJ2-5	-	TGTGCCATCAAGTCGGGGGTTCTCGAGACCCAGTACTTC	CAIKSGVLETQYF
many	TRBV20-1	TRBJ2-5	TRBD2	TGCAGTGCTAGAGGGCCAGCGGGGGCGGGAGAGACCCAGTACTTC	CSARGPAGAGETQYF